The 4 T cell receptor beta chains listed next were all sequenced from one sample in a study of human T cells and chemical hapten exposure. Time point described: patch test 1, 2 weeks after DPC sensitization. This sample's treatment: therapeutic diphenylcyclopropenone sensitization with weekly scalp DPC. One entry per CDR3 protein, called by TCRdb with MiXCR from the RACE reads. The repertoire has a few hundred thousand distinct CDR3 sequences, roughly 5% of them found once; the top ten carry approximately 2.5%. The sample was whole blood, taken in connection with sensitization to the hapten diphenylcyclopropenone (DPC). The origin of the receptors is a woman aged 50 to 60 with alopecia areata. Some clones in this sample may be carry-over from other donors' samples.

This clonotype was seen at least ten times. This chain joins TRBV29-1 and TRBJ2-6; TRBD1 aligns across 10 bases. J was trimmed by 9 bases and V by 7 bases; bases with no gene match: 6. Germline V gene data show CDR1 as SQVTM and CDR2 as ANQGSEA. CDR3 length: 13 residues. CDR3 in DNA: TGCAGCGCACGGACAGGGGGTGACAACGTCCTGACTTTC. Its protein is CSARTGGDNVLTF.

The chain uses TRBV5-4 and TRBJ1-1; D is undetermined. V lost 0 bases and J lost 2, with 5 bases in between. The CDR3 loop spans 13 amino acids. Germline lookup yields CDR1 SGHNT and CDR2 YYREEE (reference sequence). CDR3 sequence reads: CASSLEDNTEAFF. For the CDR3, the DNA is TGTGCCAGCAGCTTGGAGGACAACACTGAAGCTTTCTTT.

This clonotype was observed at least ten times. J is TRBJ2-7 and V is TRBV10-3; 12 nucleotides align to TRBD2. This CDR3 spans 19 amino acids. The junction had 17 bases not matched to a gene; V was cut back by 3 bases and J by 5 bases. CDR1 is ENHRY and CDR2 is SYGVKD in the germline V gene. The CDR3 loop reads CAISDPGTGLAGSPHEQYF. CDR3 nucleotides: TGTGCCATCAGTGATCCAGGGACGGGACTAGCGGGCTCTCCCCACGAGCAGTACTTC.

The chain uses TRBV5-8 and TRBJ2-5; perhaps D is TRBD1 or TRBD2 (5 bases each). The CDR3 is 13 residues long. Trimming took off 2 bases at V and 5 bases at J, with 10 bases between the two ends. Germline CDR1 and CDR2: SGHTS and YDEGEE. The CDR3: CASSLPGTETQYF. For the CDR3, the DNA is TGTGCCAGCAGCTTACCGGGGACGGAGACCCAGTACTTC.